The entry below describes one T cell receptor beta chain. Original processing notes: Reference gene primer amplification gave estimated nucleated cell counts. Assay: immunoSEQ multiplex PCR; the TCRdb copy retains only in-frame clones and omits some. The DNA gave D and trimming, while V, J and clone size come from that table. The repertoire consists of fewer than 150,000 clones, with 84% occurring once and the leading ten covering 9.5% to 15%. Germline CDR1 is KGHSH and CDR2 is LQKENI. The CDR3 length is 15 residues. V dropped 1 base and J dropped 4 bases, with 13 bases sitting between them. This specimen comes from a study of blood T cell repertoires in COVID-19. Study details: COVID-19 samples from acute and convalescent phases originated in the United States, Italy and Spain. T cells, B-cell-depleted T cells, or PBMCs supplied cDNA or gDNA.

The TCR was taken from a human donor in a cohort sampled during active COVID-19. The material sequenced was peripheral blood. V gene TRBV18 combines with J gene TRBJ1-1; D unresolved. CDR3: CASSPLERSGTEAFF. CDR3 bases: TGTGCCAGCTCACCACTAGAACGGTCAGGCACTGAAGCTTTCTTT. Variable domain in full (rest from reference TRBV18 and TRBJ1-1): NAGVMQNPRHLVRRRGQEARLRCSPMKGHSHVYWYRQLPEEGLKFMVYLQKENIIDESGMPKERFSAEFPKEGPSILRIQQVVRGDSAAYFCASSPLERSGTEAFFGQGTRLTVV.